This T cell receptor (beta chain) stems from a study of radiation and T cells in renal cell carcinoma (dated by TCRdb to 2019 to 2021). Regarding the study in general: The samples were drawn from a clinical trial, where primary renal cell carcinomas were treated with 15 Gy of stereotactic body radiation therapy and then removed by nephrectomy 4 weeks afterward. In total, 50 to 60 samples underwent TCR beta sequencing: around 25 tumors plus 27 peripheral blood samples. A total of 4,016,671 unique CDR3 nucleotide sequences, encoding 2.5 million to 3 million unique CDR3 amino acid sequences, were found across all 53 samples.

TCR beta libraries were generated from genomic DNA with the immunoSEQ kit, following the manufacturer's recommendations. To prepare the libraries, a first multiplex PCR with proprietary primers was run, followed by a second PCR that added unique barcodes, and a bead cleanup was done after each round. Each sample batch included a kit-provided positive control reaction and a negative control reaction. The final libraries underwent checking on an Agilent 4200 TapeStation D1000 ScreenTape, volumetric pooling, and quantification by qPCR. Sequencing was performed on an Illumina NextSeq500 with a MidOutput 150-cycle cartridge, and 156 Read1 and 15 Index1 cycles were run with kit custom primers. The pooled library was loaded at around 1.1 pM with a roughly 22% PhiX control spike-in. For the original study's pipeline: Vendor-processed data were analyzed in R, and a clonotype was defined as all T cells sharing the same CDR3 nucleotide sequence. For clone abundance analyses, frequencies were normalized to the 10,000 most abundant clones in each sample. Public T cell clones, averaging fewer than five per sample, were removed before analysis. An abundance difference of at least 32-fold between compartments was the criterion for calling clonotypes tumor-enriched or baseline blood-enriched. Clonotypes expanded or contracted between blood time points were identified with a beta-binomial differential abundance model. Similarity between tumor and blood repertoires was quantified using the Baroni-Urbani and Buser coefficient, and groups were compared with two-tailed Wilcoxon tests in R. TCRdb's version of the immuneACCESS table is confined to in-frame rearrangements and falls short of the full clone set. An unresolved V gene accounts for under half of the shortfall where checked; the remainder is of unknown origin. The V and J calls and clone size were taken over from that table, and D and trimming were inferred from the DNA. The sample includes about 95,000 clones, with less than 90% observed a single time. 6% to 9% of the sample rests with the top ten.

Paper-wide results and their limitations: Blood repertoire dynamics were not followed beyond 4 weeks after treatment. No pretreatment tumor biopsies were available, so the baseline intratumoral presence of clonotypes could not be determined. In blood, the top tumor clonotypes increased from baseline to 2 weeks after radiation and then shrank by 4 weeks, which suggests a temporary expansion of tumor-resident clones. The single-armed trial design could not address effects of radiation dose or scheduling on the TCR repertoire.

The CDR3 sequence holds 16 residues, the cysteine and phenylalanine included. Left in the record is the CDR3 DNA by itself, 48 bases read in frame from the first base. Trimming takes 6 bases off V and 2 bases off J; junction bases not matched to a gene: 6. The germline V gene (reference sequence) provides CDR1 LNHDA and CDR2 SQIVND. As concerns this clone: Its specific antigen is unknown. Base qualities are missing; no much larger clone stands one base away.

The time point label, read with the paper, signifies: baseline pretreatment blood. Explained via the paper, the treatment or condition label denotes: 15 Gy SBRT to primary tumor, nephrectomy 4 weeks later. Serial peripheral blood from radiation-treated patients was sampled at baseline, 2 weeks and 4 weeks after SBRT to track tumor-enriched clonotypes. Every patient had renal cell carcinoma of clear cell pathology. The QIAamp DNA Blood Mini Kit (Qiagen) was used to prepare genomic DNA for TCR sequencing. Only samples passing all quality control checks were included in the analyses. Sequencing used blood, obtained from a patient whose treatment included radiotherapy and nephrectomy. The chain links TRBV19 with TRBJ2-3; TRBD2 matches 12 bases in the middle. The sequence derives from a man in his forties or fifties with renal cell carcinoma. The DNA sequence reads TGTGCCAGTAGCGGACTAGCGGGGTACTTCACAGATACGCAGTATTTT. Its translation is CASSGLAGYFTDTQYF.